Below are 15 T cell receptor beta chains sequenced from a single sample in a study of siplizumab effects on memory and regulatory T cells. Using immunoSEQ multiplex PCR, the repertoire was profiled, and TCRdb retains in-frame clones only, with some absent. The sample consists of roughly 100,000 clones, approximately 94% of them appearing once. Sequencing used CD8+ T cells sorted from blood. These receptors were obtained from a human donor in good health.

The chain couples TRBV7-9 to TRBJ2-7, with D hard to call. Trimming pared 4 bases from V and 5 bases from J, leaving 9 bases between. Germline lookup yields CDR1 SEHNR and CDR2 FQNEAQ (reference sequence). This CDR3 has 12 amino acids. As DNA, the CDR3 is TGTGCCAGCAGCTGGGCCCCCCACGAGCAGTACTTC. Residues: CASSWAPHEQYF.

CDR3: CASSSWDSKDLSSYNEQFF. CDR3 DNA: TGTGCCAGCAGCTCTTGGGACAGCAAGGATTTGAGCTCCTACAATGAGCAGTTCTTC. The chain combines TRBV11-3 with TRBJ2-1; 7 positions agree with TRBD1. CDR1 and CDR2 (germline): SGHNT, YENEEA. V lost 4 bases to trimming and J lost 0 bases; unmatched junction nucleotides: 15. The CDR3 length is 19 residues. Complete variable domain (other parts from reference TRBV11-3 and TRBJ2-1): EAGVVQSPRYKIIEKKQPVAFWCNPISGHNTLYWYLQNLGQGPELLIRYENEEAVDDSQLPKDRFSAERLKGVDSTLKIQPAELGDSAVYLCASSSWDSKDLSSYNEQFFGPGTRLTVL.

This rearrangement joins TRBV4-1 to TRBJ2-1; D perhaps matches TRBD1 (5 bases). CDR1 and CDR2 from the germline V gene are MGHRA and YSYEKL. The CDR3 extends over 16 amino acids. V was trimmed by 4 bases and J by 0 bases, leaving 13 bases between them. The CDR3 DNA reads TGCGCCAGCAGCCCGAAGTTGGACACCTCCTACAATGAGCAGTTCTTC. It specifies CASSPKLDTSYNEQFF.

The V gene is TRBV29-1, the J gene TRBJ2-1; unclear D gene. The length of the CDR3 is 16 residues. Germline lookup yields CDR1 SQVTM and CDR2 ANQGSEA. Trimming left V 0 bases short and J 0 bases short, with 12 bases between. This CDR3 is CSVEDSGESSYNEQFF. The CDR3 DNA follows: TGCAGCGTTGAAGATTCAGGCGAGAGCTCCTACAATGAGCAGTTCTTC.

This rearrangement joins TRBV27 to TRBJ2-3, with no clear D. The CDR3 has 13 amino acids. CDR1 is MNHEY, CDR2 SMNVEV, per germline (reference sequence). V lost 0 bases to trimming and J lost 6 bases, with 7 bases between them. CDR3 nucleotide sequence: TGTGCCAGCAGTTTATCTAGCTGGGATACGCAGTATTTT. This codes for CASSLSSWDTQYF.

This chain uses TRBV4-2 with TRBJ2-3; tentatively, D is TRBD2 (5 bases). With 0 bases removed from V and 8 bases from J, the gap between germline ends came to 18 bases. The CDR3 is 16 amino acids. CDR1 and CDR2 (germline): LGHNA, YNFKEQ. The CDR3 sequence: CASSQEEDWSLGTQYF. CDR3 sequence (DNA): TGTGCCAGCAGCCAAGAGGAGGACTGGTCACTAGGTACGCAGTATTTT.

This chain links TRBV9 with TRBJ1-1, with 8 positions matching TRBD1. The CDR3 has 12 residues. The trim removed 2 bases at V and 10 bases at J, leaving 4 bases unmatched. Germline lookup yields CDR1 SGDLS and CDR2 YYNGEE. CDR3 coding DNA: TGTGCCAGCAGCGTTGGGACAGGAACAGCTTTCTTT. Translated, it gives CASSVGTGTAFF. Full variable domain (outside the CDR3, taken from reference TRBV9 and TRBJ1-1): DSGVTQTPKHLITATGQRVTLRCSPRSGDLSVYWYQQSLDQGLQFLIQYYNGEERAKGNILERFSAQQFPDLHSELNLSSLELGDSALYFCASSVGTGTAFFGQGTRLTVV.

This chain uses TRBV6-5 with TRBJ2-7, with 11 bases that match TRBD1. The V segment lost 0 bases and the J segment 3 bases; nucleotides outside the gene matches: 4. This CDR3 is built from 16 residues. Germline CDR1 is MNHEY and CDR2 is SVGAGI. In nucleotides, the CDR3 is TGTGCCAGCAGTTACTCGAGGGACAGGGGGGACTACGAGCAGTACTTC. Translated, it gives CASSYSRDRGDYEQYF.

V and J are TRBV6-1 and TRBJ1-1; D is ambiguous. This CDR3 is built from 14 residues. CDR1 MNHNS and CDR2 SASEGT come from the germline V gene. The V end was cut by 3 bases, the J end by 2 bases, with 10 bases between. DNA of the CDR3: TGTGCCAGCAGTGACCAGACCCTTAACACTGAAGCTTTCTTT. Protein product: CASSDQTLNTEAFF.

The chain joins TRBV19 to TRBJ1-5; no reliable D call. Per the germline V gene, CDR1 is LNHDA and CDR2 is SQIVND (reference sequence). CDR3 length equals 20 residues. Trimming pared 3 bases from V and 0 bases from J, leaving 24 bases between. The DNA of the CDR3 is TGTGCCAGTAGTATCCTACCCGGGCAGATCGGCTGGGATAGCAATCAGCCCCAGCATTTT. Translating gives CASSILPGQIGWDSNQPQHF. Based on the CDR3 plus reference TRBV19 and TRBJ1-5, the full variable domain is DGGITQSPKYLFRKEGQNVTLSCEQNLNHDAMYWYRQDPGQGLRLIYYSQIVNDFQKGDIAEGYSVSREKKESFPLTVTSAQKNPTAFYLCASSILPGQIGWDSNQPQHFGDGTRLSIL.

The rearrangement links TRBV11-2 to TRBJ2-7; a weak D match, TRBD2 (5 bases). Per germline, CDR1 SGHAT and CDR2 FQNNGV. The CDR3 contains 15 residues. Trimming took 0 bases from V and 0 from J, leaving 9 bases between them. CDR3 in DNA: TGTGCCAGCAGCTTAGATCGGGGTAGCTCCTACGAGCAGTACTTC. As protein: CASSLDRGSSYEQYF.

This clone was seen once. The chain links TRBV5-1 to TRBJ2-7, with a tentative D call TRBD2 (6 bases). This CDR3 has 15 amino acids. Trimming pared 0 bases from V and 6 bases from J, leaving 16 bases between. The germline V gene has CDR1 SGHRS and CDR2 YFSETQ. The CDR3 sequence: CASSLAWREGGEQYF. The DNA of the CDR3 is TGCGCCAGCAGCTTGGCCTGGCGGGAAGGAGGCGAGCAGTACTTC.

Here the CDR3 reads CASSQFGGGRETQYF. Here the CDR3 DNA reads TGCGCCAGCAGCCAATTCGGAGGGGGGAGAGAGACCCAGTACTTC. This chain links TRBV4-1 with TRBJ2-5, with D possibly being TRBD1 or TRBD2 (6 bases each). The CDR3 runs 15 residues. Germline V gene data show CDR1 as MGHRA and CDR2 as YSYEKL. V lost 2 bases and J 4 bases, leaving 14 bases between the germline ends.

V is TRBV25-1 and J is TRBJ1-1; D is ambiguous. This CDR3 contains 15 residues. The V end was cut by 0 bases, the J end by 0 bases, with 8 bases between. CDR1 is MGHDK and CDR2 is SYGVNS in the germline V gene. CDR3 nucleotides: TGTGCCAGCAGTGAATACGATGACATGAACACTGAAGCTTTCTTT. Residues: CASSEYDDMNTEAFF.

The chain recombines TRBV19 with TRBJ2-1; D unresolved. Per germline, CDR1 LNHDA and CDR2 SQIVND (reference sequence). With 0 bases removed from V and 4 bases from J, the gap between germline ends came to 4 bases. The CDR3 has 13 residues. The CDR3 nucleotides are TGTGCCAGTAGTATAGAAGGTTACAATGAGCAGTTCTTC. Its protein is CASSIEGYNEQFF.